The entry that follows covers one T cell receptor beta chain sequence. The data are from a study of blood T cell repertoires in COVID-19. Study-wide background: Samples came from the United States, Italy and Spain, spanning acute and convalescent COVID-19. Sample material is recorded as cDNA or gDNA derived from T cells, B-cell-depleted T cells, or PBMCs.

The length of the CDR3 is 15 residues. The junction had 9 bases not matched to a gene; V was cut back by 0 bases and J by 7 bases. The V gene's germline CDR1 is GTSNPN and CDR2 SVGIG (reference sequence). Authors' analysis steps: Amplified reference gene primers provided the basis for estimating nucleated cell counts. Sequencing was performed with immunoSEQ multiplex PCR; in TCRdb, only in-frame clones are kept and a portion is missing. V, J and clone size are those of that table, while D and trimming were read from the DNA. This repertoire shows 150,000 to 200,000 clones, about 88% found once; its top ten account for roughly 0.95%.

The rearrangement uses TRBV30 and TRBJ1-1; 9 bases align to TRBD1. The sample taken for sequencing was peripheral blood. The TCR comes from a man aged 18 to 30 with acute or convalescent COVID-19. The CDR3, as DNA: TGTGCCTGGAGTGTACAGGGGGCGCATAGGAATGAAGCTTTCTTT. It codes for CAWSVQGAHRNEAFF.